Below are 2 T cell receptor beta chains sequenced from a single sample in a study of early T cells in non-severe SARS-CoV-2 infection. TCRdb independently ran MiXCR on the 5' RACE reads; one entry per CDR3 protein. This sample has 70,000 to 85,000 distinct CDR3 sequences; over 4% occur once, and the top ten carry 6.5% to 8%. The sequencing used whole blood, collected at baseline. Source of these receptors: an adult who was a healthcare worker with PCR-confirmed SARS-CoV-2 infection or an uninfected control (not recorded which).

The chain is built from TRBV6-5 and TRBJ2-5, with unresolved D. The CDR3 is 14 residues long. CDR1 and CDR2 from the germline V gene are MNHEY and SVGAGI. Trimming removed 0 bases from V and 1 base from J, with 6 bases in between. The CDR3 here is CASSYSTAQETQYF. CDR3 in DNA: TGTGCCAGCAGTTACTCGACGGCCCAAGAGACCCAGTACTTC.

Only a few counts were recorded for this clonotype. The rearrangement uses TRBV5-1 and TRBJ1-4, with TRBD1 matching 8 bases. The germline gives CDR1 SGHRS, CDR2 YFSETQ. The CDR3 extends over 15 amino acids. Unmatched junction bases numbered 4, after V lost 4 bases and J lost 2 bases. The CDR3 region is CASSQDRATNEKLFF. The CDR3, as DNA: TGCGCCAGCAGCCAGGACAGGGCGACTAATGAAAAACTGTTTTTT.